This T cell receptor beta chain was captured in a study of technical replicates of blood from several donors. Some clones are missing from TCRdb's copy, which holds only in-frame ones; the method was immunoSEQ multiplex PCR. The sample gives about 81,000 clones, 90% to 97% of which show up once; 0.36% is in the top ten. This clone showed up just a few times. The V end was cut by 1 base, the J end by 8 bases, with 15 bases between. The CDR3 extends over 14 amino acids. Germline V gene sequence: CDR1 SGDLS, CDR2 YYNGEE. Sequenced: T cells isolated from PBMCs. V usage is TRBV9 and J usage is TRBJ1-2; D call uncertain. The origin of this receptor is a human donor in good health. The CDR3 sequence: CASSVPGSAGGYTF. Here the CDR3 DNA reads TGTGCCAGCAGCGTACCAGGTTCGGCGGGGGGCTACACCTTC.